Following are 7 T cell receptor beta chains from one sample sequenced in a study of T cells in Graves' hyperthyroidism and ophthalmopathy. Regions amplified from RNA transcripts were the TCR beta CDR3 regions. TCR CDR3 regions were first amplified by RT-PCR with HTBI primers. One entry per CDR3 protein, called by TCRdb with MiXCR from the multiplex PCR reads. The sample lists about 570,000 distinct CDR3 sequences, approximately 44% occurring once. The source material was peripheral blood or thyroid tissue (not recorded which). Every receptor here comes from an adult woman with Graves' disease, either hyperthyroidism or ophthalmopathy (not recorded which).

CDR3 sequence (DNA): TGTGCCAGCAGCCAAGCAGCGGATTTCACCGGGGAGCTGTTTTTT. As protein: CASSQAADFTGELFF. The chain is built from TRBV7-2 and TRBJ2-2, with D perhaps TRBD2 (5 bases). The V and J ends lost 5 bases and 4 bases respectively, with 14 bases between them. The CDR3 extends over 15 amino acids. Looked up from germline, CDR1 is SGHTA and CDR2 is FQGNSA. Based on the CDR3 plus reference TRBV7-2 and TRBJ2-2, the full variable domain is GAGVSQSPSNKVTEKGKDVELRCDPISGHTALYWYRQSLGQGLEFLIYFQGNSAPDKSGLPSDRFSAERTGGSVSTLTIQRTQQEDSAVYLCASSQAADFTGELFFGEGSRLTVL.

A word on this clonotype: One junction end disagrees with the germline gene, perhaps due to a read error. V is TRBV10-2 and J is TRBJ1-6; no clear D gene. Germline V lookup: CDR1 WSHSY, CDR2 SAAADI. This CDR3 region has 13 residues. As DNA, the CDR3 is TGCGCCAGCAATGAGGGAAGGGATTCACCCATCCACTTT. This encodes CASNEGRDSPIHF.

This chain joins TRBV10-3 and TRBJ1-2; D unclear. Germline V CDR1 and CDR2: ENHRY, SYGVKD. V dropped 3 bases and J dropped 6 bases, with 14 bases sitting between them. The CDR3 is 14 amino acids. CDR3 loop: CAISDQLISDGYTF. CDR3 DNA sequence: TGTGCCATCAGTGATCAGCTCATATCGGATGGCTACACCTTC.

The chain couples TRBV2 to TRBJ1-1; a weak D match, TRBD1 (6 bases). The V end was cut by 7 bases, the J end by 4 bases, with 19 bases between. The germline CDR1 and CDR2 sequences are SNHLY and FYNNEI. There are 15 residues in the CDR3. The CDR3 spells CASKGILTGLTEAFF. CDR3 nucleotide sequence: TGTGCCAGCAAGGGAATATTGACAGGACTCACTGAAGCTTTCTTT.

This chain joins TRBV28 and TRBJ2-7, with 12 positions matching TRBD1. The germline CDR1 and CDR2 sequences are MDHEN and SYDVKM. The V segment lost 7 bases and the J segment 3 bases; nucleotides outside the gene matches: 7. The CDR3 is made up of 15 amino acids. The DNA of the CDR3 is TGTGCCAGCATGGGGGGGACAGGGGGCTTCTACGAGCAGTACTTC. The encoded protein is CASMGGTGGFYEQYF.

V usage is TRBV15 and J usage is TRBJ2-7, with no clear D. This CDR3 contains 12 residues. V shed 4 bases and J shed 5 bases, with 9 bases lying between them. The germline V gene encodes CDR1 LNHNV and CDR2 YYDKDF (reference sequence). The CDR3 spells CATSITRHEQYF. The CDR3 DNA follows: TGTGCCACCAGCATAACACGGCACGAGCAGTACTTC.

The V gene is TRBV4-3, the J gene TRBJ2-5; 7 positions agree with TRBD1. The CDR3 totals 15 residues. The ends lost 5 bases at V and 3 bases at J; junction bases unmatched: 9. Germline V lookup: CDR1 LGHNA, CDR2 YSLEER. The CDR3 DNA follows: TGCGCCAGCAGCTACCCTTCCGGGACAGAAGAGACCCAGTACTTC. Translating gives CASSYPSGTEETQYF.